This T cell receptor beta chain was profiled in a study of blood T cell repertoires in COVID-19. V was shortened by 1 base and J by 0 bases, with 14 bases between the two germline ends. Per the germline V gene, CDR1 is SGHDT and CDR2 is YYEEEE. The CDR3 contains 17 residues. Clones were read by immunoSEQ multiplex PCR, and TCRdb kept only the in-frame ones, dropping some. The sample records about 180,000 clones, 70% to 85% being singletons. The cohort comprised adults aged about 18 to 89 years residing in approximately 25 US areas. Donors in Cohort 3 who had recovered were those with two negative PCRs, healthcare professional clearance, or resolution of their symptoms.

Sequencing input: PBMCs or T cells enriched from blood (not recorded which). This clonotype was sampled from a woman between 50 and 59 years old who had recovered from COVID-19. This chain uses TRBV5-6 with TRBJ2-1, with a weak D call TRBD2 (5 bases). The CDR3 DNA sequence: TGTGCCAGCAGCTTGTTCCAGAGCGGACTCTCCTACAATGAGCAGTTCTTC. Amino acid sequence: CASSLFQSGLSYNEQFF.